The 32 T cell receptor beta chains in this list originate from one sample, sequenced in a study of blood T cell repertoires in COVID-19. The data were produced by immunoSEQ multiplex PCR, yet TCRdb's version contains in-frame clones alone and is incomplete. The repertoire holds 150,000 to 200,000 clones, with 88% as singletons. The sample was peripheral blood. These receptors all stem from a man aged 50-59 years who had recovered from COVID-19.

The chain joins TRBV7-8 to TRBJ2-1, with 11 positions matching TRBD1. V dropped 5 bases and J dropped 6; count of bases not matched to a gene: 6. Germline V gene sequence: CDR1 SGHVS, CDR2 FQNEAQ. This CDR3 has 15 amino acids. The CDR3: CASSVGQGAGNEQFF. The CDR3 coding sequence is TGTGCCAGCAGCGTAGGACAGGGGGCAGGCAATGAGCAGTTCTTC. Filled out from reference TRBV7-8 and TRBJ2-1, the complete variable domain reads GAGVSQSPRYKVAKRGQDVALRCDPISGHVSLFWYQQALGQGPEFLTYFQNEAQLDKSGLPSDRFFAERPEGSVSTLKIQRTQQEDSAVYLCASSVGQGAGNEQFFGPGTRLTVL.

The chain's CDR3 is CASSLEFGGRAKNIQYF. CDR3 nucleotides: TGTGCCAGCAGCTTAGAATTCGGGGGGCGGGCCAAAAACATTCAGTACTTC. The chain joins TRBV7-2 to TRBJ2-4; perhaps TRBD2 as D (7 bases). The CDR3 loop spans 17 amino acids. V gave up 1 base and J gave up 1 base, with 14 bases separating them. CDR1 and CDR2 from the germline V gene are SGHTA and FQGNSA.

This chain joins TRBV7-2 and TRBJ1-1, with no clear D. Between the trimmed V and J ends, which lost 5 bases and 2 bases, there was a span of 9 bases. The length of the CDR3 is 13 residues. CDR1 is SGHTA, CDR2 FQGNSA, per germline. CDR3 sequence reads: CASSPSSNTEAFF. CDR3 sequence (DNA): TGTGCCAGCAGCCCCTCGAGCAACACTGAAGCTTTCTTT.

The rearrangement links TRBV7-2 to TRBJ2-1; 11 bases are a match to TRBD2. Germline-derived CDR1 and CDR2 are SGHTA and FQGNSA. V trimming: 6 bases; J trimming: 4 bases; junction bases outside the gene matches: 5. The CDR3 contains 15 residues. The CDR3 loop reads CASRPTSGGYNEQFF. The DNA for the CDR3 is TGTGCCAGCAGACCAACTAGCGGGGGTTACAATGAGCAGTTCTTC.

The chain uses TRBV5-1 and TRBJ2-3; tentative D call: TRBD2 (6 bases). Trimming left V 4 bases short and J 5 bases short, with 17 bases between. Looked up from germline, CDR1 is SGHRS and CDR2 is YFSETQ. This CDR3 is built from 15 residues. The CDR3 nucleotides read TGCGCCAGCAGCCTGTTGACGGGAGCGGGAGATACGCAGTATTTT. The encoded protein is CASSLLTGAGDTQYF.

The gene calls are TRBV30 and TRBJ1-1; a possible D gene is TRBD1 (5 bases). CDR3 length: 13 amino acids. V lost 4 bases and J lost 3, with 12 bases in between. Germline values: CDR1 GTSNPN, CDR2 SVGIG (reference sequence). The CDR3 DNA is TGTGCCTGGAACGGCGGGGGGTACACTGAAGCTTTCTTT. Translation gives CAWNGGGYTEAFF.

The genes are TRBV28 and TRBJ1-2, with a possible D match to TRBD1 (6 bases). The germline V gene encodes CDR1 MDHEN and CDR2 SYDVKM. V shed 2 bases and J shed 7 bases, with 8 bases lying between them. The CDR3 runs 12 residues. CDR3 amino acids: CASSLRGGGYTF. The CDR3 DNA reads as TGTGCCAGCAGTTTAAGGGGGGGTGGCTACACCTTC.

The chain employs TRBV6-2 or TRBV6-3 and TRBJ2-3; 8 bases are shared with TRBD2. Germline trimming cut 4 bases from V and 1 base from J; bases unmatched to any gene: 1. This CDR3 contains 14 residues. Germline CDR1 MNHEY, CDR2 SVGEGT. CDR3 DNA sequence: TGTGCCAGCAGTTTCGGGAGGGGCACAGATACGCAGTATTTT. Protein product: CASSFGRGTDTQYF.

The rearrangement joins TRBV3-1 (or the pseudogene TRBV3-2) to TRBJ2-6, with 8 bases matching TRBD1. This CDR3 spans 20 amino acids. CDR1 is LGHDT and CDR2 is YNNKEL in the germline V gene (reference sequence). The ends lost 0 bases at V and 3 bases at J; junction bases unmatched: 13. CDR3 loop: CASSQDMGRGLASGANVLTF. Here the CDR3 DNA reads TGTGCCAGCAGCCAAGATATGGGCAGGGGGCTGGCTAGTGGGGCCAACGTCCTGACTTTC.

The chain links TRBV9 to TRBJ2-3, with TRBD1 as a possible D gene (5 bases). Trimming left V 0 bases short and J 2 bases short, with 13 bases between. Germline lookup yields CDR1 SGDLS and CDR2 YYNGEE. The CDR3 runs 16 residues. The DNA for the CDR3 is TGTGCCAGCAGCGTAGAGGGGCGGTGGTTCACAGATACGCAGTATTTT. It codes for CASSVEGRWFTDTQYF.

The chain links TRBV19 to TRBJ2-2; perhaps TRBD1 as D (6 bases). Per the germline V gene, CDR1 is LNHDA and CDR2 is SQIVND (reference sequence). V was clipped by 6 bases and J by 0 bases, with 14 bases between them. CDR3 length: 16 amino acids. The CDR3 DNA follows: TGTGCCAGTAGGGTAACAGGGACCACGAACACCGGGGAGCTGTTTTTT. Translating it yields CASRVTGTTNTGELFF.

V and J are TRBV12-5 and TRBJ1-2; perhaps TRBD1 as D (6 bases). The CDR3 is 16 amino acids. The V gene lost 1 base and the J gene lost 5 bases, with 17 bases spanning the gap. Per the germline V gene, CDR1 is LGHNT and CDR2 is FRNRAP. The CDR3 sequence: CASGLARQEVVYGYTF. In DNA form, the CDR3 reads TGTGCTAGTGGTTTGGCCCGACAGGAGGTTGTGTATGGCTACACCTTC.

The chain combines TRBV6-5 with TRBJ2-3; TRBD1 matches at 7 bases. Germline lookup yields CDR1 MNHEY and CDR2 SVGAGI. There are 15 residues in the CDR3. V lost 7 bases, J lost 0 bases, and 7 bases stayed unmatched. The CDR3: CASTRWDSSTDTQYF. The CDR3 region has the DNA TGTGCCAGCACACGTTGGGACAGTAGCACAGATACGCAGTATTTT.

J is TRBJ2-3 and V is TRBV6-5; a possible D gene is TRBD2 (6 bases). The CDR3 is 16 amino acids. Germline lookup yields CDR1 MNHEY and CDR2 SVGAGI. Trimming took 0 bases from V and 0 from J, leaving 10 bases between them. This chain's CDR3 is CASSYSMGTSTDTQYF. The CDR3 DNA follows: TGTGCCAGCAGTTACTCGATGGGGACTAGCACAGATACGCAGTATTTT.

The rearrangement joins TRBV19 to TRBJ1-5; possibly TRBD1 for D (6 bases). The germline V gene has CDR1 LNHDA and CDR2 SQIVND (reference sequence). Trimming took off 7 bases at V and 4 bases at J, with 11 bases between the two ends. This CDR3 is built from 13 residues. The CDR3 is CASTQGQNQPQHF. The CDR3 DNA follows: TGTGCCAGTACCCAGGGGCAGAATCAGCCCCAGCATTTT.

The V gene is TRBV9, the J gene TRBJ1-2, with TRBD1 matching 7 bases. Trimming cost V 4 bases and J 0 bases; bases outside gene matches: 9. Germline values: CDR1 SGDLS, CDR2 YYNGEE. The CDR3 loop spans 16 amino acids. CDR3 loop: CASSRQGPAANYGYTF. The CDR3 DNA sequence: TGTGCCAGCAGCCGACAGGGCCCGGCGGCTAACTATGGCTACACCTTC.

This clone was seen a handful of times. V gene TRBV27 combines with J gene TRBJ2-5; a weak D match, TRBD2 (5 bases). The CDR3 has 14 amino acids. Deletions cut 5 bases from V and 2 bases from J, with 12 bases between. Germline-derived CDR1 and CDR2 are MNHEY and SMNVEV (reference sequence). This chain's CDR3 is CASSPRTGQETQYF. CDR3 coding DNA: TGTGCCAGCAGTCCCCGGACTGGTCAAGAGACCCAGTACTTC.

The chain is built from TRBV28 and TRBJ2-3; a weak D match, TRBD2 (5 bases). Looked up from germline, CDR1 is MDHEN and CDR2 is SYDVKM. V lost 6 bases to trimming and J lost 0 bases, with 13 bases between them. This CDR3 region has 15 residues. The DNA for the CDR3 is TGTGCCAGCAGACCGGGGTGGGCTAGCACAGATACGCAGTATTTT. It translates to CASRPGWASTDTQYF. Together with reference TRBV28 and TRBJ2-3, the CDR3 gives the full variable domain: DVKVTQSSRYLVKRTGEKVFLECVQDMDHENMFWYRQDPGLGLRLIYFSYDVKMKEKGDIPEGYSVSREKKERFSLILESASTNQTSMYLCASRPGWASTDTQYFGPGTRLTVL.

The V gene is TRBV19, the J gene TRBJ2-3; tentatively, D is TRBD1 (5 bases). Germline CDR1 LNHDA, CDR2 SQIVND (reference sequence). V lost 1 base, J lost 2 bases, and 13 bases lay in between. The CDR3 runs to 16 residues. CDR3 bases: TGTGCCAGTAGTATAGGGGCAGGGCCCCCCACAGATACGCAGTATTTT. Protein sequence: CASSIGAGPPTDTQYF.

The V call is TRBV7-2, the J call TRBJ2-3; 11 bases fit TRBD1. Losses at the gene ends were 6 bases for V and 3 bases for J; bases not matched to a gene: 8. The CDR3 totals 16 residues. The germline CDR1 and CDR2 sequences are SGHTA and FQGNSA. CDR3 nucleotides: TGTGCCAGCAGTCAAGGGACAGGGGGGAGGACAGATACGCAGTATTTT. Translation gives CASSQGTGGRTDTQYF.

The chain couples TRBV10-3 to TRBJ2-3, with a possible D match to TRBD1 (6 bases). The CDR3 runs to 16 residues. Trimming removed 2 bases from V and 0 bases from J, with 12 bases in between. Germline V gives CDR1 ENHRY, CDR2 SYGVKD. The CDR3, as DNA: TGTGCCATCAGTGAGGGAAGGGGGATGAGCACAGATACGCAGTATTTT. Its protein is CAISEGRGMSTDTQYF.

V and J are TRBV6-5 and TRBJ2-1, with 9 bases fitting TRBD1. CDR1 is MNHEY and CDR2 is SVGAGI in the germline V gene. J lost 6 bases, V lost 6 bases, and 9 bases had no gene match. The CDR3 covers 15 residues. The CDR3 here is CASSAGDRAGNEQFF. In DNA form, the CDR3 reads TGTGCCAGCAGCGCCGGGGACAGGGCAGGCAATGAGCAGTTCTTC.

This chain links TRBV6-5 with TRBJ1-3, with D perhaps matching TRBD1 (5 bases). The CDR3 sequence is 13 residues long. V was cut by 10 bases and J by 3 bases, with 13 bases left in between. Germline CDR1 and CDR2: MNHEY and SVGAGI. This CDR3 is CATSSRDGNTIYF. As DNA, the CDR3 is TGTGCCACCTCGAGCAGGGATGGAAACACCATATATTTT.

This clone was found a few times. The chain uses TRBV27 and TRBJ2-7, with TRBD2 as a possible D gene (5 bases). CDR1 MNHEY and CDR2 SMNVEV come from the germline V gene (reference sequence). Deletions cut 5 bases from V and 7 bases from J, with 15 bases between. The CDR3 runs to 13 residues. The CDR3 reads CASSTRETREQYF. The CDR3, as DNA: TGTGCCAGCAGTACCCGGGAAACTCGGGAGCAGTACTTC.

The V gene is TRBV9, the J gene TRBJ2-1, with 12 bases identical to TRBD2. Germline V gene sequence: CDR1 SGDLS, CDR2 YYNGEE. Trimming took 0 bases from V and 3 from J; bases not matched to a gene: 4. This CDR3 contains 17 residues. The CDR3 DNA reads as TGTGCCAGCAGCGTAGGGGCTAGCGGGAGGGACTACAATGAGCAGTTCTTC. It codes for CASSVGASGRDYNEQFF.

The V and J genes are TRBV28 and TRBJ1-4; a weak D match, TRBD1 (6 bases). The V end lost 1 base, the J end lost 7 bases, and 16 bases lay between the germline ends. Looked up from germline, CDR1 is MDHEN and CDR2 is SYDVKM. This CDR3 has 16 residues. The CDR3, as DNA: TGTGCCAGCAGTTTATATGGACAGCTGAGGGGTGAAAAACTGTTTTTT. It encodes CASSLYGQLRGEKLFF.

V usage is TRBV30 and J usage is TRBJ2-4; 10 bases fit TRBD2. Germline loops: CDR1 GTSNPN, CDR2 SVGIG (reference sequence). This CDR3 comprises 13 residues. The ends lost 6 bases at V and 7 bases at J; junction bases unmatched: 6. The CDR3 protein is CACSSGGYNIQYF. CDR3 nucleotide sequence: TGTGCCTGCTCTAGCGGGGGCTATAACATTCAGTACTTC.

This clone is a singleton in its sample. This chain joins TRBV4-3 and TRBJ2-3; 10 bases map to TRBD2. There are 16 residues in the CDR3. Germline V gene data show CDR1 as LGHNA and CDR2 as YSLEER. V shed 1 base, J shed 6 bases, and the junction held 7 bases outside the gene matches. The CDR3 DNA sequence: TGCGCCAGCAGCCAAGGGGCTAGCGGGGGCATGGATACGCAGTATTTT. Protein sequence: CASSQGASGGMDTQYF.

This chain links TRBV20-1 with TRBJ2-7; no clear D. Trimming removed 6 bases from V and 2 bases from J, with 8 bases in between. The germline gives CDR1 DFQATT, CDR2 SNEGSKA (reference sequence). The CDR3 is 11 residues long. As DNA, the CDR3 is TGCAGTGCCGCGGTGGCCTACGAGCAGTACTTC. Translated, it gives CSAAVAYEQYF.

CDR3 sequence reads: CSVSDTTNEKLFF. The CDR3 coding sequence is TGCAGCGTTTCAGACACAACTAATGAAAAACTGTTTTTT. The chain uses TRBV29-1 and TRBJ1-4, with D unclear. This CDR3 is built from 13 residues. Trimming took off 5 bases at V and 0 bases at J, with 7 bases between the two ends. Germline V lookup: CDR1 SQVTM, CDR2 ANQGSEA. The whole variable domain, filled in from reference TRBV29-1 and TRBJ1-4, reads SAVISQKPSRDICQRGTSLTIQCQVDSQVTMMFWYRQQPGQSLTLIATANQGSEATYESGFVIDKFPISRPNLTFSTLTVSNMSPEDSSIYLCSVSDTTNEKLFFGSGTQLSVL.

The genes are TRBV5-5 and TRBJ2-7, with 10 bases identical to TRBD1. The germline CDR1 and CDR2 sequences are SGHKS and YYEKEE (reference sequence). There are 15 residues in the CDR3. The trim removed 3 bases at V and 3 bases at J, leaving 6 bases unmatched. CDR3: CASSYTGTGDYEQYF. The CDR3 DNA follows: TGTGCCAGCAGCTATACCGGGACAGGGGACTACGAGCAGTACTTC.

The sample holds one count of this clone. The rearrangement uses TRBV28 and TRBJ1-6; D uncertain. Trimming took 4 bases from V and 5 from J, leaving 12 bases between them. This CDR3 is built from 15 residues. Per the germline V gene, CDR1 is MDHEN and CDR2 is SYDVKM. The CDR3: CASSYGDPDNSPLHF. CDR3 in DNA: TGTGCCAGCAGTTACGGAGACCCTGATAATTCACCCCTCCACTTT.